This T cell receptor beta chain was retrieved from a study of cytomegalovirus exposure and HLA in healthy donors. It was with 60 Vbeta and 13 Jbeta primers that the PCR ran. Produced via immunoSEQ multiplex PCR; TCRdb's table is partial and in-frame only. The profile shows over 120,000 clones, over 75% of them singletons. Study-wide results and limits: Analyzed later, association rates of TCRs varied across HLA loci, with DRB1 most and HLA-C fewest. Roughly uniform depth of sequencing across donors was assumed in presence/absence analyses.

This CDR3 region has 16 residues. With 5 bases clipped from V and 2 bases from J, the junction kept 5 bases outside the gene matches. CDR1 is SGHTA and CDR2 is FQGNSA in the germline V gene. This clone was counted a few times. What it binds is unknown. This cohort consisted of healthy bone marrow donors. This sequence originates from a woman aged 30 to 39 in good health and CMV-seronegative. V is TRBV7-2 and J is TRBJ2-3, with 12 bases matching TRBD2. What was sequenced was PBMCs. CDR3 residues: CASSQTSGGLTDTQYF. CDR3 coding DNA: TGTGCCAGCAGCCAAACTAGCGGGGGGCTCACAGATACGCAGTATTTT.